These 29 T cell receptor beta chains came from one sample sequenced in a study of T cells of healthy individuals. TCRdb reprocessed the 5' RACE reads via MiXCR and lists one record per CDR3 protein. The profile shows 95,000 to 100,000 distinct CDR3 sequences, approximately 15% of them singletons. These receptors were collected from a human donor in good health.

Ten or more counts support this clonotype. The V gene is TRBV30, the J gene TRBJ2-1; D might be TRBD2 (5 bases). CDR1 is GTSNPN, CDR2 SVGIG, per germline (reference sequence). V lost 2 bases and J 7 bases, leaving 9 bases between the germline ends. The CDR3 is 12 residues long. This chain's CDR3 is CAWSMSGNEQFF. The CDR3 DNA follows: TGTGCCTGGAGTATGTCGGGGAATGAGCAGTTCTTC.

This clonotype was detected a few times. The genes are TRBV14 and TRBJ1-5; TRBD1 aligns across 8 bases. With V trimmed by 4 bases and J by 5 bases, 7 bases remained unmatched. The CDR3 sequence is 15 residues long. Germline lookup yields CDR1 SGHDN and CDR2 FVKESK. CDR3 bases: TGTGCCAGCAGCCTAGACCCAGGGGGCCATCAGCCCCAGCATTTT. Translating it yields CASSLDPGGHQPQHF.

This clonotype was found a few times. The J gene is TRBJ2-1, the V gene TRBV28, with 14 bases lining up with TRBD2. This CDR3 is 16 amino acids long. Germline CDR1 reads MDHEN; CDR2 reads SYDVKM. The V gene end was trimmed by 6 bases and the J gene end by 6 bases; junction bases not matched to a gene: 7. As DNA, the CDR3 is TGTGCCAGCAGGCCGACTAGCGGGAGGGGTAGCAATGAGCAGTTCTTC. Encoded protein: CASRPTSGRGSNEQFF.

The chain carries TRBV7-2 and TRBJ2-3, with no clear D. CDR1 and CDR2 from the germline V gene are SGHTA and FQGNSA. Trimming removed 5 bases at V and 6 bases at J, with 9 bases between. The CDR3 totals 12 residues. CDR3 bases: TGTGCCAGCAGCGCTCTCCCCGATACGCAGTATTTT. Translation gives CASSALPDTQYF.

This clonotype has at least ten counts. The V gene is TRBV18, the J gene TRBJ2-7, with a weak D call TRBD2 (5 bases). Trimming took 4 bases from V and 5 from J, leaving 9 bases between them. The germline V gene encodes CDR1 KGHSH and CDR2 LQKENI. This CDR3 region has 12 residues. The CDR3 DNA reads TGTGCCAGCTCACTCGATAGCGACGAGCAGTACTTC. Its translation is CASSLDSDEQYF.

V and J are TRBV13 and TRBJ2-5; the D call may be TRBD1 or TRBD2 (5 bases each). The V end lost 1 base, the J end lost 5 bases, and 14 bases lay between the germline ends. CDR3 length equals 15 residues. Germline V gene sequence: CDR1 PRHDT, CDR2 FYEKMQ (reference sequence). The CDR3 bases are TGTGCCAGCAGCTTAGAAGGGGACCGGGCGGAGACCCAGTACTTC. This translates into CASSLEGDRAETQYF.

The chain is built from TRBV4-2 and TRBJ1-4; D gene unclear. Trimming removed 1 base from V and 5 bases from J, with 8 bases in between. Germline V CDR1 and CDR2: LGHNA, YNFKEQ. The CDR3 is made up of 14 amino acids. Here the CDR3 reads CASSQGGSNEKLFF. Written as DNA, the CDR3 is TGTGCCAGCAGCCAAGGAGGGAGCAATGAAAAACTGTTTTTT.

This clonotype was counted only a few times. The chain carries TRBV5-1 and TRBJ2-1; 14 nucleotides line up with TRBD2. Germline trimming cut 2 bases from V and 10 bases from J; bases unmatched to any gene: 8. Germline lookup yields CDR1 SGHRS and CDR2 YFSETQ. The CDR3 consists of 16 residues. In DNA, the CDR3 is TGCGCCAGCAGCTTACTGACTAGCGGGGGGGCTGGAGAGCAGTTCTTC. Translated: CASSLLTSGGAGEQFF.

The chain joins TRBV11-3 to TRBJ1-3; D not certain. V was clipped by 0 bases and J by 0 bases, with 12 bases between them. The CDR3 totals 17 residues. Looked up from germline, CDR1 is SGHNT and CDR2 is YENEEA. This chain's CDR3 is CASSLEEGLYSGNTIYF. The CDR3 bases are TGTGCCAGCAGCTTAGAAGAAGGCTTATACTCTGGAAACACCATATATTTT.

This clonotype has a count of ten or more. V gene TRBV29-1 combines with J gene TRBJ1-1, with 7 positions matching TRBD1. CDR3 length equals 12 residues. Germline trimming cut 5 bases from V and 5 bases from J; bases unmatched to any gene: 5. Germline values: CDR1 SQVTM, CDR2 ANQGSEA. The CDR3, as DNA: TGCAGCGTTCGACAGGGAGAGACTGAAGCTTTCTTT. Protein sequence: CSVRQGETEAFF.

This clonotype was recorded at least ten times. The chain has TRBV6-5 and TRBJ1-1; D is possibly TRBD1 (6 bases). There are 11 residues in the CDR3. The germline V gene has CDR1 MNHEY and CDR2 SVGAGI. Deletions cut 2 bases from V and 8 bases from J, with 6 bases between. The DNA of the CDR3 is TGTGCCAGCAGTTACAGGGGGGAAGCTTTCTTT. Its protein product is CASSYRGEAFF.

This clonotype was found many times. V usage is TRBV13 and J usage is TRBJ2-1; 11 bases match TRBD2. CDR1 and CDR2 (germline): PRHDT, FYEKMQ (reference sequence). The V and J ends lost 0 bases and 10 bases, in that order; junction bases with no gene match: 5. The CDR3 consists of 15 residues. This CDR3 is CASSLGLAGVREQFF. The CDR3 DNA sequence: TGTGCCAGCAGCTTAGGACTAGCGGGAGTACGGGAGCAGTTCTTC.

This clonotype has just a few counts. The J gene is TRBJ2-7, the V gene TRBV7-9, with D perhaps TRBD1 or TRBD2 (6 bases each). The CDR3 totals 13 residues. Per germline, CDR1 SEHNR and CDR2 FQNEAQ (reference sequence). Trimming shortened V by 5 bases and J by 3 bases, and 11 bases separated the two germline ends. The CDR3, as DNA: TGTGCCAGCAGCCCGGGGGCGGGCTACGAGCAGTACTTC. Encoded protein: CASSPGAGYEQYF.

This chain connects TRBV19 to TRBJ2-3; D possibly uses TRBD1 or TRBD2 (7 bases each). This CDR3 has 15 amino acids. Germline CDR1 reads LNHDA; CDR2 reads SQIVND (reference sequence). The ends were cut back, 7 bases at V and 4 bases at J, with 18 bases in the middle. CDR3 amino acids: CASNPDREGADTQYF. Here the CDR3 DNA reads TGTGCCAGTAACCCAGACAGGGAGGGGGCAGATACGCAGTATTTT.

This clonotype was counted at least ten times. V usage is TRBV12-3 or TRBV12-4 and J usage is TRBJ2-7; possibly TRBD2 for D (6 bases). The CDR3 has 15 amino acids. V was trimmed by 2 bases and J by 6 bases, leaving 17 bases between them. The CDR3 here is CASSLPGSRGIEQYF. The CDR3 DNA sequence: TGTGCCAGCAGTTTACCCGGTAGCCGGGGGATCGAGCAGTACTTC.

In its sample, this clonotype was seen many times. The junction shows a germline mismatch at one end, possibly a read error. The V and J genes are TRBV20-1 and TRBJ1-2; the D gene is possibly TRBD1 (5 bases). The CDR3 contains 13 residues. The germline V gene has CDR1 DFQATT and CDR2 SNEGSKA (reference sequence). The CDR3 bases are TGCAGTCCTAGATCACAGGTTCTCTATGGCTACACCTTC. Protein sequence: CSPRSQVLYGYTF.

This clonotype was seen ten or more times. The chain joins TRBV12-3 or TRBV12-4 to TRBJ2-3; 7 nucleotides agree with TRBD1. The CDR3 is 11 residues long. Trimming cost V 6 bases and J 11 bases; bases outside gene matches: 5. The CDR3 DNA follows: TGTGCCAGCAGCTCCCGGACAGGGCAGTATTTT. Translating gives CASSSRTGQYF.

This clonotype was observed many times. This rearrangement joins TRBV5-1 to TRBJ2-3; D may correspond to TRBD1 or TRBD2 (5 bases each). This CDR3 contains 14 residues. V was trimmed by 6 bases and J by 2 bases, leaving 13 bases between them. Germline-derived CDR1 and CDR2 are SGHRS and YFSETQ. CDR3 residues: CASTLIGTTDTQYF. In DNA form, the CDR3 reads TGCGCCAGCACCCTCATAGGGACCACAGATACGCAGTATTTT.

This clonotype showed up just a few times. CDR3 nucleotides: TGTGCCAGCAGAGGCGGATACACCGGGGAGCTGTTTTTT. This gives the protein CASRGGYTGELFF. The J gene is TRBJ2-2, the V gene TRBV6-5; no firm D call. The germline V gene encodes CDR1 MNHEY and CDR2 SVGAGI. The CDR3 spans 13 residues. V lost 6 bases, J lost 3 bases, and 8 bases lay in between.

This clonotype occurred a few times. V gene TRBV20-1 combines with J gene TRBJ2-5; no reliable D call. The V end lost 6 bases, the J end lost 4 bases, and 6 bases lay between the germline ends. This CDR3 contains 10 residues. CDR1 and CDR2 from the germline V gene are DFQATT and SNEGSKA (reference sequence). The CDR3: CSALRETQYF. The CDR3 DNA reads TGCAGTGCCTTACGAGAGACCCAGTACTTC.

This chain joins TRBV20-1 and TRBJ2-1; D unclear. With 8 bases removed from V and 7 bases from J, the gap between germline ends came to 18 bases. The CDR3 has 13 amino acids. The germline V gene encodes CDR1 DFQATT and CDR2 SNEGSKA (reference sequence). The CDR3 DNA is TGCAGTTTTCCGGTGACTCCTGGGAATGAGCAGTTCTTC. Its translation: CSFPVTPGNEQFF.

This clonotype was observed a handful of times. The chain recombines TRBV20-1 with TRBJ2-3; 7 nucleotides line up with TRBD1. The V and J ends lost 6 bases and 4 bases, in that order; junction bases with no gene match: 7. Germline V gene lookup returns CDR1 DFQATT and CDR2 SNEGSKA (reference sequence). CDR3 length: 13 residues. The CDR3 DNA reads TGCAGTGCGCCGGACAGGCCCGCAGATACGCAGTATTTT. It specifies CSAPDRPADTQYF.

This clonotype was seen repeatedly, ten times or more. This chain uses TRBV13 with TRBJ2-7; 8 nucleotides match TRBD2. CDR3 size: 14 residues. Germline V gene data show CDR1 as PRHDT and CDR2 as FYEKMQ (reference sequence). V lost 3 bases to trimming and J lost 3 bases; unmatched junction nucleotides: 4. CDR3 DNA sequence: TGTGCCAGCAGCTTCGCGGGAGGTGTCTACGAGCAGTACTTC. Protein: CASSFAGGVYEQYF. Filled out from reference TRBV13 and TRBJ2-7, the complete variable domain reads AAGVIQSPRHLIKEKRETATLKCYPIPRHDTVYWYQQGPGQDPQFLISFYEKMQSDKGSIPDRFSAQQFSDYHSELNMSSLELGDSALYFCASSFAGGVYEQYFGPGTRLTVT.

In its sample, this clonotype was seen a few times. The rearrangement uses TRBV28 and TRBJ2-7; D gene uncertain. The CDR3 contains 12 residues. Trimming left V 5 bases short and J 3 bases short, with 8 bases between. The germline gives CDR1 MDHEN, CDR2 SYDVKM. The CDR3, as DNA: TGTGCCAGCAGTACACCCGTCTACGAGCAGTACTTC. This sequence encodes CASSTPVYEQYF.

This clonotype has only a few counts. V gene TRBV6-5 combines with J gene TRBJ2-3, with 10 bases fitting TRBD1. From germline, CDR1 is MNHEY and CDR2 SVGAGI. This CDR3 comprises 15 residues. Trimming at V came to 6 bases and at J to 6 bases, leaving 9 bases not matched to a gene. For the CDR3, the DNA is TGTGCCAGCAGGTTGACAGGGGGCGGTTTCGATACGCAGTATTTT. Translating gives CASRLTGGGFDTQYF.

V and J are TRBV12-3 or TRBV12-4 and TRBJ2-7; D is possibly TRBD1 (6 bases). The CDR3 loop spans 13 amino acids. V was pared by 6 bases and J by 2 bases, with 11 bases between. CDR3 nucleotide sequence: TGTGCCAGCAGCATACAGGGAACCTACGAGCAGTACTTC. This encodes CASSIQGTYEQYF.

J is TRBJ2-7 and V is TRBV4-2; 11 bases fit TRBD2. This CDR3 comprises 16 residues. The germline V gene encodes CDR1 LGHNA and CDR2 YNFKEQ. V lost 5 bases and J lost 2; bases outside the gene matches: 8. The DNA of the CDR3 is TGTGCCAGCAGCGGGCGGACTAGCGGGTCCCCCTACGAGCAGTACTTC. Residues: CASSGRTSGSPYEQYF.

The chain links TRBV12-3 or TRBV12-4 to TRBJ2-7; D is unresolved. Trimming shortened V by 5 bases and J by 9 bases, and 20 bases separated the two germline ends. The CDR3 runs 14 residues. The CDR3, as DNA: TGTGCCAGCAGTCTCGGCGGTACATCTACGTTGCAGTACTTC. It yields the protein CASSLGGTSTLQYF.

At least ten counts were recorded for this clonotype. The chain is built from TRBV29-1 and TRBJ2-7; 7 bases map to TRBD1. Trimming removed 7 bases from V and 2 bases from J; junction bases left unmatched: 5. Germline V CDR1 and CDR2: SQVTM, ANQGSEA. The CDR3 is made up of 12 amino acids. The CDR3 here is CSGRDSAYEQYF. CDR3 nucleotides: TGCAGCGGCCGGGACAGTGCCTACGAGCAGTACTTC.